The 16 T cell receptor beta chains given below trace back to one sample, sequenced in a study of blood T cell repertoires in COVID-19. The repertoire was sequenced with immunoSEQ multiplex PCR; TCRdb's copy has only in-frame clones and lacks some. The sample shows 200,000 to 300,000 clones, approximately 86% of them seen only once. The specimen was peripheral blood. These receptors were taken from a man aged 25 to 40 with active or convalescent COVID-19.

This clone has a single count. This chain joins TRBV6-5 and TRBJ2-7; 9 bases agree with TRBD2. This CDR3 is 13 amino acids long. Germline loops: CDR1 MNHEY, CDR2 SVGAGI. J gave up 3 bases and V 4 bases, and 1 base lay outside the gene matches. The DNA of the CDR3 is TGTGCCAGCAGTTTAGCGGGGGACTACGAGCAGTACTTC. It is translated as CASSLAGDYEQYF.

This chain uses TRBV19 with TRBJ2-7; 8 bases map to TRBD1. V dropped 2 bases and J dropped 2; count of bases not matched to a gene: 2. The CDR3 length is 14 residues. The germline gives CDR1 LNHDA, CDR2 SQIVND (reference sequence). CDR3 amino acids: CASSITGGPYEQYF. The DNA of the CDR3 is TGTGCCAGTAGTATAACAGGGGGTCCCTACGAGCAGTACTTC.

The chain joins TRBV5-1 to TRBJ1-5; D ambiguous. Trimming took 0 bases from V and 2 from J, leaving 6 bases between them. Germline CDR1 reads SGHRS; CDR2 reads YFSETQ. CDR3 length: 14 amino acids. The CDR3 reads CASSLGPGNQPQHF. The DNA for the CDR3 is TGCGCCAGCAGCTTGGGGCCCGGCAATCAGCCCCAGCATTTT. The whole variable domain, remainder taken from reference TRBV5-1 and TRBJ1-5, is KAGVTQTPRYLIKTRGQQVTLSCSPISGHRSVSWYQQTPGQGLQFLFEYFSETQRNKGNFPGRFSGRQFSNSRSEMNVSTLELGDSALYLCASSLGPGNQPQHFGDGTRLSIL.

The gene calls are TRBV10-1 and TRBJ2-2; possible D gene TRBD2, 7 bases. Between the trimmed V and J ends, which lost 0 bases and 6 bases, there was a span of 14 bases. Germline CDR1 reads WNHNN; CDR2 reads SYGVQD (reference sequence). The CDR3 consists of 16 residues. CDR3 in amino acids: CASSESLGGRAGELFF. As DNA, the CDR3 is TGCGCCAGCAGTGAGTCGCTCGGGGGGCGAGCCGGGGAGCTGTTTTTT.

The genes are TRBV5-5 and TRBJ1-6; D is possibly TRBD1 (5 bases). V lost 1 base and J 5 bases, leaving 19 bases between the germline ends. Germline V CDR1 and CDR2: SGHKS, YYEKEE (reference sequence). This CDR3 has 18 amino acids. Here the CDR3 reads CASSLKSHRTANNSPLHF. In nucleotides, the CDR3 is TGTGCCAGCAGCTTGAAGTCCCACAGGACCGCAAATAATTCACCCCTCCACTTT. Full variable domain (missing parts from reference TRBV5-5 and TRBJ1-6): DAGVTQSPTHLIKTRGQQVTLRCSPISGHKSVSWYQQVLGQGPQFIFQYYEKEERGRGNFPDRFSARQFPNYSSELNVNALLLGDSALYLCASSLKSHRTANNSPLHFGNGTRLTVT.

The genes are TRBV27 and TRBJ2-7; D remains ambiguous. Germline loops: CDR1 MNHEY, CDR2 SMNVEV (reference sequence). This CDR3 comprises 13 residues. Trimming pared 0 bases from V and 3 bases from J, leaving 6 bases between. In nucleotides, the CDR3 is TGTGCCAGCAGTTTATCGGTAGACTACGAGCAGTACTTC. Translating it yields CASSLSVDYEQYF.

The V and J genes are TRBV6-5 and TRBJ1-2, with D unclear. The germline CDR1 and CDR2 sequences are MNHEY and SVGAGI. Trimming removed 2 bases at V and 2 bases at J, with 15 bases between. The CDR3 spans 16 residues. The CDR3 here is CASSYPSGRGNYGYTF. In DNA form, the CDR3 reads TGTGCCAGCAGTTACCCTTCGGGGAGAGGGAACTATGGCTACACCTTC.

The V gene is TRBV2, the J gene TRBJ2-7, with TRBD1 matching 10 bases. J lost 2 bases, V lost 3 bases, and 1 base had no gene match. The germline CDR1 and CDR2 sequences are SNHLY and FYNNEI. The CDR3 is made up of 14 amino acids. The CDR3 spells CASSDGTGAYEQYF. In nucleotides, the CDR3 is TGTGCCAGCAGTGACGGGACAGGGGCCTACGAGCAGTACTTC.

The chain employs TRBV29-1 and TRBJ1-2; D possibly corresponds to TRBD1 (6 bases). CDR1 is SQVTM and CDR2 is ANQGSEA in the germline V gene. This CDR3 region has 14 residues. V lost 1 base and J lost 4, with 13 bases in between. CDR3 bases: TGCAGCGTTGAAGCCGCACAGGGACCCTATGGCTACACCTTC. It codes for CSVEAAQGPYGYTF. Complete variable domain (other parts from reference TRBV29-1 and TRBJ1-2): SAVISQKPSRDICQRGTSLTIQCQVDSQVTMMFWYRQQPGQSLTLIATANQGSEATYESGFVIDKFPISRPNLTFSTLTVSNMSPEDSSIYLCSVEAAQGPYGYTFGSGTRLTVV.

V is TRBV7-2 and J is TRBJ2-1; 11 nucleotides align to TRBD2. Germline values: CDR1 SGHTA, CDR2 FQGNSA. This CDR3 comprises 16 residues. Trimming took 5 bases from V and 10 from J; bases not matched to a gene: 13. The CDR3 DNA is TGTGCCAGCAGCCCAGCTGGGCTAGCGGGGGGCCGGGAGCAGTTCTTC. This gives the protein CASSPAGLAGGREQFF.

The chain employs TRBV6-6 and TRBJ1-5, with 10 bases fitting TRBD1. CDR3 length: 14 amino acids. V shed 6 bases and J 6 bases; nucleotides not matched to a gene: 5. Germline V gene sequence: CDR1 MNHNY, CDR2 SVGAGI (reference sequence). As DNA, the CDR3 is TGTGCCAGCAGCGACAGGGGGCGGGCTCAGCCCCAGCATTTT. Protein sequence: CASSDRGRAQPQHF.

This chain connects TRBV18 to TRBJ2-1, with TRBD2 matching over 11 bases. Germline V CDR1 and CDR2: KGHSH, LQKENI. This CDR3 is built from 17 residues. V dropped 6 bases and J dropped 5; count of bases not matched to a gene: 12. The CDR3 DNA follows: TGTGCCAGCTCCCCTGAGCCACCGACTAGCGGGAACAATGAGCAGTTCTTC. This sequence encodes CASSPEPPTSGNNEQFF.

J is TRBJ1-5 and V is TRBV27; 7 bases map to TRBD1. The CDR3 sequence is 15 residues long. Germline loops: CDR1 MNHEY, CDR2 SMNVEV (reference sequence). Trimming took 3 bases from V and 5 from J; bases not matched to a gene: 7. CDR3 sequence reads: CASSFGTDRDQPQHF. The CDR3 nucleotides read TGTGCCAGCAGTTTTGGGACAGACCGGGATCAGCCCCAGCATTTT.

The chain recombines TRBV14 with TRBJ1-3; D unclear. Germline CDR1 SGHDN, CDR2 FVKESK. Trimming removed 5 bases at V and 4 bases at J, with 9 bases between. The CDR3 contains 13 residues. CDR3 DNA: TGTGCCAGCAGCTTCCTAGCGGGAAACACCATATATTTT. As protein: CASSFLAGNTIYF. The complete variable domain, with remaining parts taken from reference TRBV14 and TRBJ1-3, reads EAGVTQFPSHSVIEKGQTVTLRCDPISGHDNLYWYRRVMGKEIKFLLHFVKESKQDESGMPNNRFLAERTGGTYSTLKVQPAELEDSGVYFCASSFLAGNTIYFGEGSWLTVV.

The chain employs TRBV11-2 and TRBJ2-3; 9 nucleotides agree with TRBD2. Germline CDR1 reads SGHAT; CDR2 reads FQNNGV. With 5 bases clipped from V and 3 bases from J, the junction kept 15 bases outside the gene matches. The CDR3 is 18 amino acids. The CDR3 DNA reads TGTGCCAGCAGCCTGAAGGCGGGGGGGCCGGGGTTGACAGATACGCAGTATTTT. This translates into CASSLKAGGPGLTDTQYF.

The rearrangement uses TRBV7-2 and TRBJ2-3; D not certain. The V end lost 6 bases, the J end lost 2 bases, and 15 bases lay between the germline ends. This CDR3 has 15 residues. Germline V gene data show CDR1 as SGHTA and CDR2 as FQGNSA. The CDR3, as DNA: TGTGCCAGCAGACCACATTCCATCCACACAGATACGCAGTATTTT. This gives the protein CASRPHSIHTDTQYF.